What follows are 27 T cell receptor beta chains derived from one specimen sequenced in a study of graft-versus-host responses after intestinal transplantation. TCRdb's copy holds only in-frame clones and misses some; the assay was immunoSEQ multiplex PCR. The sample has 90,000 to 150,000 clones; approximately 92% are singletons. These TCRs' antigens remain unknown. The starting material was unstimulated CD4+ T cells sorted from spleen or lymph node cells, obtained before intestinal transplant. Receptor source: a human donor who received an intestinal transplant.

This chain connects TRBV5-6 to TRBJ2-2; a possible D gene is TRBD1 (6 bases). Trimming took off 3 bases at V and 8 bases at J, with 14 bases between the two ends. The germline V gene encodes CDR1 SGHDT and CDR2 YYEEEE. The CDR3 spans 14 residues. The CDR3 nucleotides are TGTGCCAGCAGCTACCGACAGGCGAAGGGGGAGCTGTTTTTT. Translation: CASSYRQAKGELFF.

This clone was found once. This rearrangement joins TRBV2 to TRBJ2-7; possibly TRBD1 for D (5 bases). Germline CDR1 reads SNHLY; CDR2 reads FYNNEI. The CDR3 consists of 12 residues. V was trimmed by 4 bases and J by 3 bases, leaving 7 bases between them. For the CDR3, the DNA is TGTGCCAGCAGTGGCAGGGACTACGAGCAGTACTTC. Its protein product is CASSGRDYEQYF.

Here the CDR3 DNA reads TGCGCCAGCAGCCAAGATCAAAGCTCCTACAATGAGCAGTTCTTC. Translated, it gives CASSQDQSSYNEQFF. The chain employs TRBV4-1 and TRBJ2-1; no firm D call. Trimming left V 0 bases short and J 0 bases short, with 6 bases between. This CDR3 contains 15 residues. Germline assignment: CDR1 MGHRA and CDR2 YSYEKL.

The rearrangement joins TRBV30 to TRBJ1-1; D is possibly TRBD1 (5 bases). The germline V gene encodes CDR1 GTSNPN and CDR2 SVGIG (reference sequence). The CDR3 totals 15 residues. The V gene lost 3 bases and the J gene lost 1 base, with 15 bases spanning the gap. The CDR3 here is CAWRSTRTRNTEAFF. The CDR3 DNA follows: TGTGCCTGGAGGTCAACCCGGACACGGAACACTGAAGCTTTCTTT.

This clone appeared once. The chain combines TRBV10-3 with TRBJ2-1; 7 bases agree with TRBD2. The trim removed 8 bases at V and 4 bases at J, leaving 5 bases unmatched. The germline CDR1 and CDR2 sequences are ENHRY and SYGVKD. The CDR3 has 13 amino acids. CDR3 DNA: TGTGCCATCGGGAGGGATCCTTACAATGAGCAGTTCTTC. It specifies CAIGRDPYNEQFF.

The chain combines TRBV6-5 with TRBJ2-7; TRBD2 agrees at 15 bases. CDR3 length equals 14 residues. J lost 8 bases, V lost 5 bases, and 4 bases had no gene match. The germline CDR1 and CDR2 sequences are MNHEY and SVGAGI. The CDR3 sequence is CASSRTSGRAKQYF. The CDR3, as DNA: TGTGCCAGCAGTCGGACTAGCGGGAGGGCCAAGCAGTACTTC.

The chain has TRBV5-6 and TRBJ2-5; 7 bases line up with TRBD1. Germline loops: CDR1 SGHDT, CDR2 YYEEEE. The CDR3 has 15 amino acids. The V and J ends lost 2 bases and 3 bases, in that order; junction bases with no gene match: 7. The CDR3 reads CASSLRGQPKETQYF. The CDR3 DNA follows: TGTGCCAGCAGCTTACGGGGACAGCCAAAAGAGACCCAGTACTTC.

The rearrangement links TRBV7-9 to TRBJ2-3, with D unresolved. V lost 1 base, J lost 0 bases, and 11 bases lay in between. CDR1 is SEHNR, CDR2 FQNEAQ, per germline (reference sequence). The CDR3 is 16 amino acids. The CDR3 protein is CASSLGSVSSTDTQYF. As DNA, the CDR3 is TGTGCCAGCAGCTTAGGTTCGGTCTCTAGCACAGATACGCAGTATTTT.

The V gene is TRBV28, the J gene TRBJ2-1; tentative D call: TRBD1 (6 bases). V was cut by 2 bases and J by 3 bases, with 8 bases left in between. Germline V gene lookup returns CDR1 MDHEN and CDR2 SYDVKM. This CDR3 region has 14 residues. CDR3: CASSLGGVYNEQFF. CDR3 in DNA: TGTGCCAGCAGTTTAGGGGGCGTCTACAATGAGCAGTTCTTC.

This chain links TRBV5-1 with TRBJ2-1; TRBD2 might be the D (6 bases). The length of the CDR3 is 14 residues. Germline V gene lookup returns CDR1 SGHRS and CDR2 YFSETQ. V was pared by 3 bases and J by 5 bases, with 12 bases between. The CDR3 reads CASSYRDSNNEQFF. The CDR3 DNA follows: TGCGCCAGCAGCTACCGGGACTCTAACAATGAGCAGTTCTTC.

The V call is TRBV18, the J call TRBJ2-1; D is ambiguous. Per the germline V gene, CDR1 is KGHSH and CDR2 is LQKENI. The CDR3 loop spans 14 amino acids. The ends were cut back, 6 bases at V and 8 bases at J, with 17 bases in the middle. CDR3 bases: TGTGCCAGCTCTCCTGAAGTATCGGGCGATGAGCAGTTCTTC. Amino acids: CASSPEVSGDEQFF.

V usage is TRBV2 and J usage is TRBJ2-7, with TRBD1 identical over 7 bases. The CDR3 runs to 17 residues. CDR1 and CDR2 (germline): SNHLY, FYNNEI. Germline trimming cut 7 bases from V and 5 bases from J; bases unmatched to any gene: 20. Written as DNA, the CDR3 is TGTGCCAGCACCCCCAGCCGCGCTACAGGGGTCCGGAACGAGCAGTACTTC. Its translation: CASTPSRATGVRNEQYF.

The V gene is TRBV30, the J gene TRBJ2-1; maybe TRBD2 (6 bases). Germline lookup yields CDR1 GTSNPN and CDR2 SVGIG (reference sequence). The CDR3 extends over 15 amino acids. V lost 5 bases to trimming and J lost 5 bases, with 19 bases between them. The CDR3 is CAWWAGYSANNEQFF. CDR3 DNA sequence: TGTGCCTGGTGGGCGGGGTATAGCGCGAACAATGAGCAGTTCTTC. Full variable domain (missing parts from reference TRBV30 and TRBJ2-1): SQTIHQWPATLVQPVGSPLSLECTVEGTSNPNLYWYRQAAGRGLQLLFYSVGIGQISSEVPQNLSASRPQDRQFILSSKKLLLSDSGFYLCAWWAGYSANNEQFFGPGTRLTVL.

The gene calls are TRBV11-2 and TRBJ2-1; 8 nucleotides agree with TRBD1. J gave up 6 bases and V 7 bases, and 11 bases lay outside the gene matches. Germline V CDR1 and CDR2: SGHAT, FQNNGV. The CDR3 has 15 residues. CDR3 residues: CASTPWSGGSNEQFF. The DNA of the CDR3 is TGTGCCAGCACCCCGTGGTCAGGGGGCAGCAATGAGCAGTTCTTC. The variable domain in full, with the rest retrieved from reference TRBV11-2 and TRBJ2-1, is EAGVAQSPRYKIIEKRQSVAFWCNPISGHATLYWYQQILGQGPKLLIQFQNNGVVDDSQLPKDRFSAERLKGVDSTLKIQPAKLEDSAVYLCASTPWSGGSNEQFFGPGTRLTVL.

This clone came up once. The chain employs TRBV6-6 and TRBJ2-3; 8 nucleotides align to TRBD2. V lost 6 bases and J lost 2; bases outside the gene matches: 10. Germline V gene lookup returns CDR1 MNHNY and CDR2 SVGAGI (reference sequence). This CDR3 contains 16 residues. The CDR3 loop reads CASRKGREGVTDTQYF. CDR3 nucleotides: TGTGCCAGCAGAAAAGGACGGGAGGGGGTCACAGATACGCAGTATTTT.

The rearrangement uses TRBV7-8 and TRBJ2-1; the match to TRBD2 covers 14 bases. The CDR3 consists of 19 residues. V lost 5 bases and J lost 9; bases outside the gene matches: 18. Germline CDR1 reads SGHVS; CDR2 reads FQNEAQ. The CDR3 spells CASSPDATSGRAVSREQFF. In DNA form, the CDR3 reads TGTGCCAGCAGCCCTGATGCGACTAGCGGGAGGGCCGTCTCTCGTGAGCAGTTCTTC.

J is TRBJ1-1 and V is TRBV28; TRBD1 is a possible D gene (5 bases). Trimming cost V 6 bases and J 1 base, with 18 bases left between them. Germline loops: CDR1 MDHEN, CDR2 SYDVKM. The CDR3 length is 16 residues. The CDR3 DNA reads as TGTGCCAGCAGCCAAGCTTGGGCAGGGACGAACACTGAAGCTTTCTTT. Protein product: CASSQAWAGTNTEAFF.

The V call is TRBV5-1, the J call TRBJ2-3; no clear D gene. Trimming shortened V by 0 bases and J by 2 bases, and 10 bases separated the two germline ends. The CDR3 sequence is 15 residues long. Germline CDR1 SGHRS, CDR2 YFSETQ. CDR3 sequence: CASSLAGSPTDTQYF. In nucleotides, the CDR3 is TGCGCCAGCAGCTTGGCCGGAAGTCCCACAGATACGCAGTATTTT.

CDR3 amino acids: CASRGERRKLFF. Here the CDR3 DNA reads TGTGCCAGCAGGGGAGAGAGACGAAAACTGTTTTTT. The genes are TRBV6-5 and TRBJ1-4; D is undetermined. Trimming left V 6 bases short and J 10 bases short, with 12 bases between. This CDR3 region has 12 residues. CDR1 and CDR2 from the germline V gene are MNHEY and SVGAGI.

V gene TRBV28 combines with J gene TRBJ2-2; D gene unclear. V dropped 2 bases and J dropped 1 base, with 5 bases sitting between them. Germline V lookup: CDR1 MDHEN, CDR2 SYDVKM. The CDR3 runs 14 residues. The CDR3 sequence is CASSLPQNTGELFF. CDR3 nucleotides: TGTGCCAGCAGTTTACCGCAGAACACCGGGGAGCTGTTTTTT.

This sequence joins TRBV6-1 and TRBJ2-7; D could derive from TRBD1 or TRBD2 (5 bases each). Per germline, CDR1 MNHNS and CDR2 SASEGT. The V and J ends lost 1 base and 5 bases respectively, with 24 bases between them. This CDR3 has 18 amino acids. CDR3 residues: CASSEGLVRGSGTNEQYF. The DNA of the CDR3 is TGTGCCAGCAGTGAAGGATTAGTAAGGGGCTCGGGAACTAACGAGCAGTACTTC.

The chain's CDR3 is CASSLALRETQYF. The CDR3, as DNA: TGCGCCAGCAGCTTGGCTTTGCGGGAGACCCAGTACTTC. V usage is TRBV5-1 and J usage is TRBJ2-5; D ambiguous. V lost 0 bases and J 5 bases, leaving 8 bases between the germline ends. Germline V lookup: CDR1 SGHRS, CDR2 YFSETQ. There are 13 residues in the CDR3. Combining the CDR3 with reference TRBV5-1 and TRBJ2-5 gives the whole variable domain KAGVTQTPRYLIKTRGQQVTLSCSPISGHRSVSWYQQTPGQGLQFLFEYFSETQRNKGNFPGRFSGRQFSNSRSEMNVSTLELGDSALYLCASSLALRETQYFGPGTRLLVL.

This clone is a singleton in its sample. This chain links TRBV25-1 with TRBJ2-1; D could derive from TRBD1 or TRBD2 (5 bases each). The germline V and J ends were trimmed by 3 bases and 8 bases, with 20 bases remaining between them. Germline-derived CDR1 and CDR2 are MGHDK and SYGVNS. CDR3 size: 16 residues. The CDR3: CASSDPGNTRGYEQFF. CDR3 DNA sequence: TGTGCCAGCAGTGACCCCGGGAACACACGGGGCTATGAGCAGTTCTTC.

This clone was detected only a few times. V is TRBV6-5 and J is TRBJ1-1, with a weak D call TRBD1 (5 bases). The CDR3 runs to 14 residues. Germline V gene sequence: CDR1 MNHEY, CDR2 SVGAGI. The V gene lost 6 bases and the J gene lost 4 bases, with 15 bases spanning the gap. The CDR3 spells CASRVWGGGTEAFF. The DNA of the CDR3 is TGTGCCAGCAGGGTATGGGGCGGCGGCACTGAAGCTTTCTTT.

CDR3 sequence: CASSYSTGAPNTEAFF. As DNA, the CDR3 is TGTGCCAGCAGTTACTCCACAGGGGCTCCGAACACTGAAGCTTTCTTT. The chain combines TRBV6-5 with TRBJ1-1; 7 positions match TRBD1. Germline V gene lookup returns CDR1 MNHEY and CDR2 SVGAGI. V shed 0 bases and J 1 base; nucleotides not matched to a gene: 5. The CDR3 sequence is 16 residues long.

This CDR3 reads CASSGDLWEQYF. Here the CDR3 DNA reads TGTGCCAGCAGTGGGGACCTTTGGGAGCAGTACTTC. The chain joins TRBV2 to TRBJ2-7; D may be TRBD1 or TRBD2 (5 bases each). The CDR3 is 12 residues long. Trimming left V 4 bases short and J 7 bases short, with 11 bases between. Germline V gene data show CDR1 as SNHLY and CDR2 as FYNNEI.

The chain uses TRBV18 and TRBJ2-3, with 10 positions matching TRBD2. The V gene end was trimmed by 3 bases and the J gene end by 6 bases; junction bases not matched to a gene: 15. CDR3 length: 18 amino acids. Germline V gene lookup returns CDR1 KGHSH and CDR2 LQKENI. The CDR3, as DNA: TGTGCCAGCTCACCGCGGACTAGCGGCCTCCCCCTTCGGGATACGCAGTATTTT. Protein product: CASSPRTSGLPLRDTQYF. The whole variable domain, remainder taken from reference TRBV18 and TRBJ2-3, is NAGVMQNPRHLVRRRGQEARLRCSPMKGHSHVYWYRQLPEEGLKFMVYLQKENIIDESGMPKERFSAEFPKEGPSILRIQQVVRGDSAAYFCASSPRTSGLPLRDTQYFGPGTRLTVL.